The 31 T cell receptor beta chains below come from one sample, sequenced in a study of T cell repertoires in aging, cancer and after chemotherapy (dated by TCRdb to between 2017 and 2020). TCR beta rearrangements were amplified from genomic DNA extracted from peripheral blood rather than from sorted cells or RNA. Sequencing took place on an Illumina MiSeq. Rearranged TRB sequences spanning V, D and J segments were amplified in a multiplex touch-down PCR with a mixed TRB-A/B primer pool. The public reads were reanalyzed by TCRdb: fastp trimming at Q25, MiXCR alignment, in-frame beta chains only. Each CDR3 protein gets just one entry, which takes the most common genes and DNA from the rows behind it. The sample includes about 11,000 distinct CDR3 sequences, with almost 30% observed a single time. Of the sample, about 1.9% falls within the top ten clones. Source material: blood. These receptors originate from a human donor in good health.

This clonotype was detected a few times. This chain joins TRBV28 and TRBJ1-2; 10 positions match TRBD1. V was clipped by 6 bases and J by 8 bases; unmatched bases: 9. This CDR3 spans 14 amino acids. Germline assignment: CDR1 MDHEN and CDR2 SYDVKM. CDR3 DNA: TGTGCCAGCAGACCACCCGGGACAGGGGAGGGCTACACCTTC. This encodes CASRPPGTGEGYTF.

The rearrangement uses TRBV9 and TRBJ1-4; 7 nucleotides line up with TRBD1. Germline assignment: CDR1 SGDLS and CDR2 YYNGEE. V trimming: 4 bases; J trimming: 4 bases; junction bases outside the gene matches: 10. CDR3 length equals 16 residues. Written as DNA, the CDR3 is TGTGCCAGCAGCTCCCAAGGGGGGACAGTTAATGAAAAACTGTTTTTT. Encoded protein: CASSSQGGTVNEKLFF.

The genes are TRBV10-1 and TRBJ1-2; D possibly corresponds to TRBD1 (6 bases). The CDR3 has 16 residues. The V and J ends lost 7 bases and 4 bases respectively, with 22 bases between them. Germline CDR1 is WNHNN and CDR2 is SYGVQD (reference sequence). Here the CDR3 reads CASTSWPLRGPYGYTF. In nucleotides, the CDR3 is TGCGCCAGCACATCCTGGCCCCTCCGGGGGCCCTATGGCTACACCTTC.

The gene calls are TRBV7-2 and TRBJ1-1; D remains ambiguous. The CDR3 consists of 15 residues. CDR1 SGHTA and CDR2 FQGNSA come from the germline V gene. V was pared by 5 bases and J by 3 bases, with 16 bases between. This chain's CDR3 is CASSPRRTGDTEAFF. The CDR3 bases are TGTGCCAGCAGCCCGCGTCGGACCGGGGACACTGAAGCTTTCTTT.

This clonotype was seen just once. This chain connects TRBV27 to TRBJ2-3; TRBD2 aligns across 12 bases. Germline V gene data show CDR1 as MNHEY and CDR2 as SMNVEV (reference sequence). The V and J ends lost 5 bases and 6 bases, in that order; junction bases with no gene match: 6. There are 15 residues in the CDR3. The CDR3 coding sequence is TGTGCCAGCAGTATCACTAGCGGGAGGAGGGATACGCAGTATTTT. This encodes CASSITSGRRDTQYF.

The genes are TRBV6-1 and TRBJ1-2; D is possibly TRBD1 (6 bases). The CDR3 has 17 amino acids. Per germline, CDR1 MNHNS and CDR2 SASEGT. Trimming removed 4 bases at V and 4 bases at J, with 22 bases between. Here the CDR3 reads CASSGPPGDPLGYGYTF. CDR3 sequence (DNA): TGTGCCAGCAGTGGGCCGCCAGGGGACCCGCTCGGCTATGGCTACACCTTC.

There are a few counts of this clonotype. This chain connects TRBV20-1 to TRBJ1-4; 7 positions match TRBD1. The CDR3 loop spans 14 amino acids. Trimming at V came to 5 bases and at J to 8 bases, leaving 11 bases not matched to a gene. Germline V gene lookup returns CDR1 DFQATT and CDR2 SNEGSKA (reference sequence). The CDR3, as DNA: TGCAGTGCTGCGAAGGTTACAGGGGTCGAAAAACTGTTTTTT. It codes for CSAAKVTGVEKLFF.

The chain has TRBV7-2 and TRBJ2-1; TRBD2 aligns across 13 bases. This CDR3 contains 15 residues. V lost 5 bases to trimming and J lost 7 bases; unmatched junction nucleotides: 5. CDR1 is SGHTA and CDR2 is FQGNSA in the germline V gene. The CDR3 here is CASSRGLAGVNEQFF. CDR3 nucleotide sequence: TGTGCCAGCAGCCGAGGACTAGCGGGAGTAAATGAGCAGTTCTTC.

This chain links TRBV12-3 or TRBV12-4 with TRBJ1-1; D ambiguous. The CDR3 extends over 15 amino acids. V was pared by 1 base and J by 3 bases, with 12 bases between. CDR3 DNA: TGTGCCAGCAGTTTAGGGGTAGGGCTTGACACTGAAGCTTTCTTT. Protein product: CASSLGVGLDTEAFF.

This clonotype was detected only once. J is TRBJ1-5 and V is TRBV28; 12 bases match TRBD1. J gave up 7 bases and V 6 bases, and 10 bases lay outside the gene matches. Looked up from germline, CDR1 is MDHEN and CDR2 is SYDVKM. CDR3 size: 16 residues. CDR3 loop: CASRILGTGGGQPQHF. CDR3 DNA: TGTGCCAGCAGGATACTCGGGACAGGGGGCGGGCAGCCCCAGCATTTT.

This clonotype came up a few times. V gene TRBV20-1 combines with J gene TRBJ1-1, with D unclear. The length of the CDR3 is 14 residues. V gave up 0 bases and J gave up 1 base, with 9 bases separating them. CDR1 and CDR2 (germline): DFQATT, SNEGSKA (reference sequence). The CDR3 protein is CSARDRRSNTEAFF. The DNA for the CDR3 is TGCAGTGCTAGAGATCGACGATCGAACACTGAAGCTTTCTTT.

The sample holds a few counts of this clonotype. CDR3 coding DNA: TGTGCCAGCAGCCCTCGACAGGGTACAAACATTCAGTACTTC. It specifies CASSPRQGTNIQYF. The V call is TRBV7-2, the J call TRBJ2-4; 7 bases are shared with TRBD1. Germline-derived CDR1 and CDR2 are SGHTA and FQGNSA. Trimming at V came to 5 bases and at J to 6 bases, leaving 7 bases not matched to a gene. The length of the CDR3 is 14 residues. Full variable domain (rest looked up from reference TRBV7-2 and TRBJ2-4): GAGVSQSPSNKVTEKGKDVELRCDPISGHTALYWYRQSLGQGLEFLIYFQGNSAPDKSGLPSDRFSAERTGGSVSTLTIQRTQQEDSAVYLCASSPRQGTNIQYFGAGTRLSVL.

The rearrangement joins TRBV28 to TRBJ2-3; D is undetermined. V was cut by 6 bases and J by 5 bases, with 6 bases left in between. Looked up from germline, CDR1 is MDHEN and CDR2 is SYDVKM. CDR3 size: 11 residues. CDR3 region: CASRILDTQYF. The DNA for the CDR3 is TGTGCCAGCAGGATCCTAGATACGCAGTATTTT. The full variable domain, completed using reference TRBV28 and TRBJ2-3, is DVKVTQSSRYLVKRTGEKVFLECVQDMDHENMFWYRQDPGLGLRLIYFSYDVKMKEKGDIPEGYSVSREKKERFSLILESASTNQTSMYLCASRILDTQYFGPGTRLTVL.

The rearrangement joins TRBV6-2 or TRBV6-3 to TRBJ1-5, with no clear D. V was trimmed by 5 bases and J by 6 bases, leaving 11 bases between them. The CDR3 is 13 amino acids. Germline V gene sequence: CDR1 MNHEY, CDR2 SVGEGT. CDR3 protein: CASSTRLSQPQHF. Here the CDR3 DNA reads TGTGCCAGCAGTACCCGATTAAGTCAGCCCCAGCATTTT.

This clonotype was picked up a small number of times. This sequence joins TRBV7-2 and TRBJ1-1; D possibly corresponds to TRBD1 (5 bases). The CDR3 is 16 amino acids. The ends were cut back, 5 bases at V and 4 bases at J, with 20 bases in the middle. Germline lookup yields CDR1 SGHTA and CDR2 FQGNSA. The CDR3: CASSPSSFGGITEAFF. CDR3 nucleotide sequence: TGTGCCAGCAGCCCTAGCAGTTTCGGGGGGATCACTGAAGCTTTCTTT.

By sample share, this clonotype is large (0.1 to 1%). The chain links TRBV30 to TRBJ2-7, with D uncertain. V lost 1 base to trimming and J lost 4 bases, with 11 bases between them. The CDR3 consists of 13 residues. Germline CDR1 GTSNPN, CDR2 SVGIG (reference sequence). CDR3 amino acids: CAWSEPLGYEQYF. DNA of the CDR3: TGTGCCTGGAGTGAGCCTCTTGGGTACGAGCAGTACTTC.

The rearrangement uses TRBV7-6 and TRBJ2-3, with D uncertain. Germline V CDR1 and CDR2: SGHVS, FNYEAQ. V lost 4 bases and J 1 base, leaving 12 bases between the germline ends. The CDR3 spans 15 residues. CDR3 in amino acids: CASSSRPGRTDTQYF. The CDR3 DNA reads TGTGCCAGCAGCTCCCGTCCCGGACGCACAGATACGCAGTATTTT.

As to this clonotype: Possible read error: a much larger clone is one base away. The chain uses TRBV30 and TRBJ2-2; D unclear. There are 13 residues in the CDR3. The V gene's germline CDR1 is GTSNPN and CDR2 SVGIG (reference sequence). CDR3 protein: CAWGVLNTGELFF. The CDR3 DNA is TGTGCCTGGGGTGTATTAAACACCGGGGAGCTGTTTTTT.

This clonotype has just a few counts. The chain uses TRBV7-2 and TRBJ2-5; 10 nucleotides agree with TRBD2. V was clipped by 6 bases and J by 5 bases; unmatched bases: 9. CDR1 SGHTA and CDR2 FQGNSA come from the germline V gene. The CDR3 has 15 amino acids. CDR3 residues: CASRRAGGPLETQYF. DNA of the CDR3: TGTGCCAGCAGACGAGCGGGAGGGCCTCTGGAGACCCAGTACTTC. The full variable domain, in which reference TRBV7-2 and TRBJ2-5 provide the parts outside the CDR3, is GAGVSQSPSNKVTEKGKDVELRCDPISGHTALYWYRQSLGQGLEFLIYFQGNSAPDKSGLPSDRFSAERTGGSVSTLTIQRTQQEDSAVYLCASRRAGGPLETQYFGPGTRLLVL.

The rearrangement uses TRBV19 and TRBJ1-4, with D possibly being TRBD1 (5 bases). Trimming took 7 bases from V and 8 from J, leaving 17 bases between them. The CDR3 has 14 amino acids. Looked up from germline, CDR1 is LNHDA and CDR2 is SQIVND (reference sequence). The CDR3 sequence is CASTRDRGKEKLFF. The CDR3 bases are TGTGCCAGTACCCGGGACCGGGGGAAGGAAAAACTGTTTTTT.

This clonotype was observed a handful of times. This chain uses TRBV7-9 with TRBJ1-6; D is ambiguous. This CDR3 has 12 amino acids. The V gene's germline CDR1 is SEHNR and CDR2 FQNEAQ (reference sequence). Deletions cut 6 bases from V and 8 bases from J, with 8 bases between. The CDR3 coding sequence is TGTGCCAGCAGACTCGGAGATTCACCCCTCCACTTT. Protein sequence: CASRLGDSPLHF. The entire variable domain, with the rest obtained from reference TRBV7-9 and TRBJ1-6, is as follows: DTGVSQNPRHKITKRGQNVTFRCDPISEHNRLYWYRQTLGQGPEFLTYFQNEAQLEKSRLLSDRFSAERPKGSFSTLEIQRTEQGDSAMYLCASRLGDSPLHFGNGTRLTVT.

This chain links TRBV24-1 with TRBJ2-2; TRBD1 aligns across 7 bases. The CDR3 totals 16 residues. The germline CDR1 and CDR2 sequences are KGHDR and SFDVKD. After removal of 12 bases from V and 0 bases from J, the junction contained 12 bases not matched to a gene. The CDR3, as DNA: TGTGCCTCCGCCGGGACAGAGGGGGCGAACACCGGGGAGCTGTTTTTT. This sequence encodes CASAGTEGANTGELFF.

The chain has TRBV30 and TRBJ2-2; D call uncertain. The CDR3 totals 13 residues. Germline V gene lookup returns CDR1 GTSNPN and CDR2 SVGIG (reference sequence). V lost 5 bases and J 0 bases, leaving 7 bases between the germline ends. This CDR3 is CAWRTTNTGELFF. CDR3 in DNA: TGTGCCTGGCGTACAACGAACACCGGGGAGCTGTTTTTT.

This clonotype is labeled medium-sized. The chain carries TRBV20-1 and TRBJ1-2; 8 nucleotides match TRBD1. The germline V gene has CDR1 DFQATT and CDR2 SNEGSKA (reference sequence). The CDR3 length is 15 residues. With 1 base clipped from V and 5 bases from J, the junction kept 9 bases outside the gene matches. The CDR3 loop is CSARVPGGLGYGYTF. The CDR3, as DNA: TGCAGTGCTAGAGTCCCAGGGGGCTTGGGATATGGCTACACCTTC.

The chain joins TRBV10-3 to TRBJ2-1; no clear D. CDR1 is ENHRY, CDR2 SYGVKD, per germline. This CDR3 is built from 14 residues. V was trimmed by 3 bases and J by 4 bases, leaving 10 bases between them. The CDR3 sequence: CAISEEARYNEQFF. For the CDR3, the DNA is TGTGCCATCAGTGAAGAGGCTAGATACAATGAGCAGTTCTTC.

This clonotype was seen a handful of times. The V gene is TRBV12-3 or TRBV12-4, the J gene TRBJ1-2; 9 bases agree with TRBD1. This CDR3 comprises 16 residues. After removal of 8 bases from V and 6 bases from J, the junction contained 16 bases not matched to a gene. CDR3 in amino acids: CASRSLGTGNIHGYTF. The CDR3 DNA reads as TGTGCCAGCCGCTCGTTGGGGACAGGGAACATCCATGGCTACACCTTC.

The chain joins TRBV7-2 to TRBJ1-5; D is perhaps TRBD1 (6 bases). This CDR3 has 13 amino acids. Germline V gene lookup returns CDR1 SGHTA and CDR2 FQGNSA. With 5 bases removed from V and 2 bases from J, the gap between germline ends came to 7 bases. The CDR3 nucleotides read TGTGCCAGCAGCCGACAGGGCAATCAGCCCCAGCATTTT. Protein product: CASSRQGNQPQHF.

The CDR3 DNA follows: TGTGCCAGCAGTGTTAAGACAGGGGGGAGCTACGAGCAGTACTTC. It codes for CASSVKTGGSYEQYF. The genes are TRBV2 and TRBJ2-7; 9 bases fit TRBD1. The CDR3 is made up of 15 amino acids. Germline V gene data show CDR1 as SNHLY and CDR2 as FYNNEI. Trimming at V came to 4 bases and at J to 3 bases, leaving 7 bases not matched to a gene. Using reference TRBV2 and TRBJ2-7 for the parts outside the CDR3, the full variable domain is EPEVTQTPSHQVTQMGQEVILRCVPISNHLYFYWYRQILGQKVEFLVSFYNNEISEKSEIFDDQFSVERPDGSNFTLKIRSTKLEDSAMYFCASSVKTGGSYEQYFGPGTRLTVT.

Comment on this clonotype: Given a much more abundant clone one base away, this may be a read error. CDR3 nucleotides: TGTGCCGGCACGAGGGGACTTCGGGGCGAGCAGTACTTC. It is translated as CAGTRGLRGEQYF. This sequence joins TRBV6-1 and TRBJ2-7; tentatively, D is TRBD2 (6 bases). CDR1 is MNHNS and CDR2 is SASEGT in the germline V gene. This CDR3 has 13 amino acids. Between the trimmed V and J ends, which lost 11 bases and 6 bases, there was a span of 20 bases.

This clonotype was detected only a few times. The gene calls are TRBV7-2 and TRBJ2-2; no firm D call. The CDR3 totals 14 residues. V lost 4 bases and J lost 5, with 11 bases in between. CDR1 and CDR2 from the germline V gene are SGHTA and FQGNSA. The CDR3 nucleotides read TGTGCCAGCAGCTGGGATGGATCGACCGGGGAGCTGTTTTTT. Translation gives CASSWDGSTGELFF. Complete variable domain (other parts from reference TRBV7-2 and TRBJ2-2): GAGVSQSPSNKVTEKGKDVELRCDPISGHTALYWYRQSLGQGLEFLIYFQGNSAPDKSGLPSDRFSAERTGGSVSTLTIQRTQQEDSAVYLCASSWDGSTGELFFGEGSRLTVL.

The chain uses TRBV9 and TRBJ2-7; D is uncertain. The V and J ends lost 0 bases and 5 bases respectively, with 12 bases between them. Per the germline V gene, CDR1 is SGDLS and CDR2 is YYNGEE. The CDR3 covers 14 residues. CDR3 DNA: TGTGCCAGCAGCGTAGGGGATAGCAGGAACGAGCAGTACTTC. Protein product: CASSVGDSRNEQYF.